This T cell receptor (beta chain) was documented in a study of Ad26.COV2.S vaccination and SARS-CoV-2 variants. The overall study: Participants got Ad26.COV2.S intramuscularly, once or twice 56 days apart.

The treatment here: some 20 received Ad26.COV2.S at low or high dose, single or two shots; 5 received placebo; per-sample allocation not given. At day 63 after the first vaccine or placebo injection, samples were drawn. In Boston, an adult donor aged 18-55 years took part. Measured with immunoSEQ multiplex PCR; TCRdb has only the in-frame clones, and not every one. The table lists about 320,000 clones, around 81% of them singletons. Points from the study as a whole: Assessments of TCR breadth and depth may have underestimated the total T cell responses. Similar non-spike TCR breadth was seen in vaccine and placebo recipients.

This clone was counted a few times. The antigen remains unidentified. This receptor was obtained from a person aged 18-60 years who received the Ad26.COV2.S COVID-19 vaccine or a placebo. Here the sequenced sample was peripheral blood, taken in a trial of Ad26.COV2.S vaccine versus placebo.

The CDR3 loop reads CASSSSTYGYTF. The CDR3 nucleotides are TGTGCCAGCTCATCCAGTACCTATGGCTACACCTTC. The genes are TRBV18 and TRBJ1-2; D ambiguous. Trimming left V 5 bases short and J 4 bases short, with 8 bases between. Germline CDR1 is KGHSH and CDR2 is LQKENI. The CDR3 sequence is 12 residues long.